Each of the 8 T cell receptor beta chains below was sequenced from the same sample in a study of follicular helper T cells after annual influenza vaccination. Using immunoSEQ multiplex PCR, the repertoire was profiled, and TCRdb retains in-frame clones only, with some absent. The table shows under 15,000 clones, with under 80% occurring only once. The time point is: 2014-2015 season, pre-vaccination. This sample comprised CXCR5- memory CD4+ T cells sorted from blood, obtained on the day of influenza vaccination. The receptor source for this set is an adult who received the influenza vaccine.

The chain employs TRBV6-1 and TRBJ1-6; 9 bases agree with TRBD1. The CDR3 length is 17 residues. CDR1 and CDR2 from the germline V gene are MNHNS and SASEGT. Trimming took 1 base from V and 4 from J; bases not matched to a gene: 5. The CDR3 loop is CASSEVLTGGYNSPLHF. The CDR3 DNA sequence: TGTGCCAGCAGTGAAGTCCTGACAGGGGGTTATAATTCACCCCTCCACTTT.

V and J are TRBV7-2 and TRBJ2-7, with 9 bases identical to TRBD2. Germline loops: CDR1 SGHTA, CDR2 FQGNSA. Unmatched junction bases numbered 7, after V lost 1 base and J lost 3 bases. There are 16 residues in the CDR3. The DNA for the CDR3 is TGTGCCAGCAGCTTAGGCAGGACTAGCGAGGTCTACGAGCAGTACTTC. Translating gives CASSLGRTSEVYEQYF.

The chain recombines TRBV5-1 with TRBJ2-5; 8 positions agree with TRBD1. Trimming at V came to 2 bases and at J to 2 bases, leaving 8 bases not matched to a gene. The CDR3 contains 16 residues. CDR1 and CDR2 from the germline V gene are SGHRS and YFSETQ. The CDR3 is CASSFGSQGAQETQYF. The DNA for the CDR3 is TGCGCCAGCAGCTTTGGTTCGCAGGGGGCTCAAGAGACCCAGTACTTC. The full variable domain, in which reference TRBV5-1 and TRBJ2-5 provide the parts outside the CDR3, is KAGVTQTPRYLIKTRGQQVTLSCSPISGHRSVSWYQQTPGQGLQFLFEYFSETQRNKGNFPGRFSGRQFSNSRSEMNVSTLELGDSALYLCASSFGSQGAQETQYFGPGTRLLVL.

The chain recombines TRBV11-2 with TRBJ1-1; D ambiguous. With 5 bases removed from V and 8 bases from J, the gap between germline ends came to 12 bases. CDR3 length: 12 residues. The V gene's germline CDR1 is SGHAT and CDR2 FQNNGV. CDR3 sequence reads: CASSTRGSEAFF. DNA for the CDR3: TGTGCCAGCAGCACCCGCGGGTCGGAAGCTTTCTTT.

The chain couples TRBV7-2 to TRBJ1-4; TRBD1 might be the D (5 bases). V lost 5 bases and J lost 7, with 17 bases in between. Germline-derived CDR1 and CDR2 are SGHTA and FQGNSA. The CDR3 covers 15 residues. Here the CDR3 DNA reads TGTGCCAGCAGCGTCACACGGGGCGGAGGTGAAAAACTGTTTTTT. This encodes CASSVTRGGGEKLFF.

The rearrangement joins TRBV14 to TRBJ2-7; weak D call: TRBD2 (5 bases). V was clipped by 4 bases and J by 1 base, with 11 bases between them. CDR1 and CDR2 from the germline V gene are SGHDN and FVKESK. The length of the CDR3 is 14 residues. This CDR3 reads CASSPLEASYEQYF. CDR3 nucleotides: TGTGCCAGCAGCCCCCTGGAGGCATCCTACGAGCAGTACTTC.

CDR3 sequence reads: CASSQEAGRQPQHF. DNA for the CDR3: TGCGCCAGCAGCCAAGAGGCAGGGCGGCAGCCCCAGCATTTT. The chain uses TRBV4-3 and TRBJ1-5; possible D gene TRBD1, 5 bases. V was clipped by 0 bases and J by 7 bases, with 10 bases between them. Looked up from germline, CDR1 is LGHNA and CDR2 is YSLEER. This CDR3 region has 14 residues.

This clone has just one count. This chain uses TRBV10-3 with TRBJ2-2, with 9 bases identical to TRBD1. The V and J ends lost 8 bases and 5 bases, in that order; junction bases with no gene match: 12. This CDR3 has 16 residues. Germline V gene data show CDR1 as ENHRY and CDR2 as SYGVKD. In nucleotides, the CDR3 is TGTGCCATCTATAAAACCGGGACAGGGTTGACCGGGGAGCTGTTTTTT. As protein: CAIYKTGTGLTGELFF.